The sequence of this TCR beta chain was determined in a study of identical twins. General study points: Findings came from cross-sectional statistics, without long-term follow-up of donors. Insertions ran lower in abundant cord blood beta clonotypes, though not in memory repertoires.

Trimming at V came to 1 base and at J to 3 bases, leaving 10 bases not matched to a gene. Germline assignment: CDR1 SGHVS and CDR2 FQNEAQ. The CDR3 has 17 residues. As concerns this clonotype: Its antigen remains unknown.

TCRdb fed the 5' RACE reads into MiXCR, producing one record per CDR3 protein. The sample includes about 690,000 distinct CDR3 sequences, 21% seen only once; the top ten take roughly 4%. These data are also associated with another study on T cells expressing NK-cell markers. In that study: Seven of the eight sequenced donors were classified as HCMV-seropositive, and one was classified as seronegative.

This clonotype was obtained from a young woman in good health. The chain links TRBV7-8 to TRBJ2-7, with TRBD2 matching over 9 bases. Sequencing input: PBMCs. CDR3 in amino acids: CASSLDRVASGVYEQYF. The CDR3 bases are TGTGCCAGCAGCTTAGACAGGGTAGCTAGCGGGGTCTACGAGCAGTACTTC.